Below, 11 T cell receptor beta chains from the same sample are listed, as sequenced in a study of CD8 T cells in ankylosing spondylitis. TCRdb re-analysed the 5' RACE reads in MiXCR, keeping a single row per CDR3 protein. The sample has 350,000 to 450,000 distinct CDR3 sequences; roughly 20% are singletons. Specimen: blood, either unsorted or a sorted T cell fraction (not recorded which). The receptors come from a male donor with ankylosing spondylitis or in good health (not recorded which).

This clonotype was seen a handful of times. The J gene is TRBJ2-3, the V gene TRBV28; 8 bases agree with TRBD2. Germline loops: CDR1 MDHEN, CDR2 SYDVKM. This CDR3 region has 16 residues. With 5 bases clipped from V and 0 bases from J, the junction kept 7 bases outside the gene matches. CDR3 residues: CASSHILAVSTDTQYF. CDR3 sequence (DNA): TGTGCCAGCAGTCACATACTAGCGGTGAGCACAGATACGCAGTATTTT.

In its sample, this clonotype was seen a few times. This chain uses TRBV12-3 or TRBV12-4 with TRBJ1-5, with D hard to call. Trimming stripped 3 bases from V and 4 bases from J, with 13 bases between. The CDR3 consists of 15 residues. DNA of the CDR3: TGTGCCAGCAGTTTGTCCGCGGCAGGAAATCAGCCCCAGCATTTT. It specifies CASSLSAAGNQPQHF.

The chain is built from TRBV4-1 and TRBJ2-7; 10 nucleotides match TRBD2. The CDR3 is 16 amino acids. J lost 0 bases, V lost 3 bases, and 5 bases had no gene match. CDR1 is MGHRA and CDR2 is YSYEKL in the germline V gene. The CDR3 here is CASSQVAGGFSYEQYF. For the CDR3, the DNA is TGCGCCAGCAGCCAGGTAGCGGGGGGCTTCTCCTACGAGCAGTACTTC.

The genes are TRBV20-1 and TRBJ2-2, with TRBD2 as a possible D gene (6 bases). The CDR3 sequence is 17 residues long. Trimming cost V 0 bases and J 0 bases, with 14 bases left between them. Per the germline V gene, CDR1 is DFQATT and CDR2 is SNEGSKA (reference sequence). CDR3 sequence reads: CSARDLGGSSNTGELFF. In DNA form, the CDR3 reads TGCAGTGCTAGAGATTTGGGAGGCTCGTCGAACACCGGGGAGCTGTTTTTT.

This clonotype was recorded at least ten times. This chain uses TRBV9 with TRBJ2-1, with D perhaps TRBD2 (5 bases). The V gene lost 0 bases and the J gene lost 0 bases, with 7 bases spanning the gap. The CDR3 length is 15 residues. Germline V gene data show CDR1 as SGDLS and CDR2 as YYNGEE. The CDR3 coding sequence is TGTGCCAGCAGCGTAGGGGAGAGCTCCTACAATGAGCAGTTCTTC. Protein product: CASSVGESSYNEQFF. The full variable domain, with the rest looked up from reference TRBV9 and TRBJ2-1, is DSGVTQTPKHLITATGQRVTLRCSPRSGDLSVYWYQQSLDQGLQFLIQYYNGEERAKGNILERFSAQQFPDLHSELNLSSLELGDSALYFCASSVGESSYNEQFFGPGTRLTVL.

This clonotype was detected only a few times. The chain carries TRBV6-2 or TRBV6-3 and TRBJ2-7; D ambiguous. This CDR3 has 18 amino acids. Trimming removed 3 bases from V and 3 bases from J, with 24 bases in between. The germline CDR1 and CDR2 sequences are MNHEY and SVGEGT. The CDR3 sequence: CASSYDRKGDSLDYEQYF. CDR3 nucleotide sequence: TGTGCCAGCAGTTATGACCGAAAAGGTGACTCCTTGGACTACGAGCAGTACTTC.

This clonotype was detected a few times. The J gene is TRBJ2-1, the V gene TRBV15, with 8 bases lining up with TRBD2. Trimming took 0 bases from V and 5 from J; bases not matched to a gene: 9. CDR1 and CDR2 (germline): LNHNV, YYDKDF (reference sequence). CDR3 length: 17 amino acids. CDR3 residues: CATSRDIRAGVNNEQFF. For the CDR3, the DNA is TGTGCCACCAGCAGAGATATACGAGCGGGGGTAAACAATGAGCAGTTCTTC.

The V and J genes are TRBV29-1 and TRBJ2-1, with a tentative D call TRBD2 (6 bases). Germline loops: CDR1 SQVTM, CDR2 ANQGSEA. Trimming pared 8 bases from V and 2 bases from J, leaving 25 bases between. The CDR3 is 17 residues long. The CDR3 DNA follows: TGCAGCATCTTGGGGGTCCGGAGGGGCGGGGCCTACAATGAGCAGTTCTTC. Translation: CSILGVRRGGAYNEQFF.

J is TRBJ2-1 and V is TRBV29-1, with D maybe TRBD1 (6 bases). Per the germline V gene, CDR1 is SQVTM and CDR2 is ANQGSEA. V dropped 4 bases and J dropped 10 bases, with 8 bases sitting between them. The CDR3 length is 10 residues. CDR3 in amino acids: CSVVDREQFF. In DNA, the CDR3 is TGCAGCGTTGTGGACAGAGAGCAGTTCTTC.

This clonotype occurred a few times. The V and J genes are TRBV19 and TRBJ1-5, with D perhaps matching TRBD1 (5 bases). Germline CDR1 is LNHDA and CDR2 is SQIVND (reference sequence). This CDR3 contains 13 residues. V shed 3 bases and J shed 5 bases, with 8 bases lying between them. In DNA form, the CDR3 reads TGTGCCAGTAGTATCGGGGCCCATCAGCCCCAGCATTTT. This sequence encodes CASSIGAHQPQHF.

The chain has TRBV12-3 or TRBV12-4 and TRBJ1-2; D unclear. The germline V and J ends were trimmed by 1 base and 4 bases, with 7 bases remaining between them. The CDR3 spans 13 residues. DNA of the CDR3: TGTGCCAGCAGTTTAGGACCCCTCTATGGCTACACCTTC. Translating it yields CASSLGPLYGYTF.